This entry is about one T cell receptor (beta chain). The antigen remains unidentified. The CDR3 covers 15 residues. V lost 4 bases and J 1 base, leaving 14 bases between the germline ends. Germline CDR1 reads SGHNT; CDR2 reads YYREEE (reference sequence). The sample comes from a study of cytotoxic CD8 clonotypes in ibrutinib-treated CLL. Across the whole study: Sequenced samples delivered averages of around 250,000 productive templates and more than 75,000 productive rearrangements.

The study's findings and limits: Against age-matched healthy donors, baseline clonality ran higher and tracked circulating CD8+ T-cell counts. The study found public clonotypes uncommon, contracting or stable on treatment. At progression, clonality fell back toward baseline after rising at ibrutinib response.

Using immunoSEQ multiplex PCR, the repertoire was profiled, and TCRdb retains in-frame clones only, with some absent. The sample consists of over 70,000 clones, around 75% of them appearing once. This rearrangement joins TRBV5-4 to TRBJ1-1; D may be TRBD1 (5 bases). The TCR sequence derives from a human donor with chronic lymphocytic leukemia. Material: PBMCs, obtained after 12 months of ibrutinib treatment. The CDR3 nucleotides read TGTGCCAGCAGCCCGGGGGGGGGACCGAACACTGAAGCTTTCTTT. Translation: CASSPGGGPNTEAFF.